These T cell receptor beta chains were read from a single sample in a study of blood T cell repertoires in COVID-19. Data came from immunoSEQ multiplex PCR; TCRdb stores just in-frame clones and leaves some out. This sample has about 250,000 clones, with 87% found just once. The sample was PBMCs or T cells enriched from blood (not recorded which). The receptor set was obtained from a woman aged 25 to 39 with acute COVID-19. Both conserved end residues are part of each CDR3. The D gene is left open where the match is weak. The size of a clone is reported for some rows only, either as once, few or many, or as a class for expanded clones.

j_gene | v_gene | abundance | d_gene | CDR3aa | CDR3nt
TRBJ2-1 | TRBV10-3 | NA | TRBD2 | CATGGVERRSSYNEQFF | TGTGCCACCGGGGGGGTGGAAAGGAGGTCTTCCTACAATGAGCAGTTCTTC
TRBJ2-1 | TRBV10-3 | NA | NA | CAISVEGTPYSYNEQFF | TGTGCCATCAGTGTTGAGGGAACCCCTTACTCCTACAATGAGCAGTTCTTC
TRBJ1-1 | TRBV2 | few | NA | CASSEGRLGVRTEAFF | TGTGCCAGCAGTGAAGGACGACTAGGGGTTCGCACTGAAGCTTTCTTT
TRBJ2-3 | TRBV13 | NA | NA | CASSLIRLATDTQYF | TGTGCCAGCAGCTTAATCCGGCTAGCCACAGATACGCAGTATTTT
TRBJ1-1 | TRBV11-2 | few | NA | CASSLAGSGATEAFF | TGTGCCAGCAGCTTAGCAGGGTCAGGGGCCACTGAAGCTTTCTTT
TRBJ1-2 | TRBV6-5 | NA | NA | CASSSLDRSYGYTF | TGTGCCAGCAGTAGCTTGGACAGATCCTATGGCTACACCTTC
TRBJ2-1 | TRBV5-1 | NA | NA | CASSLTQGGLDEQFF | TGCGCCAGCAGCTTGACCCAGGGGGGATTGGATGAGCAGTTCTTC
TRBJ2-7 | TRBV6-1 | NA | NA | CASSEDVTTYEQYF | TGTGCCAGCAGTGAAGACGTGACAACCTACGAGCAGTACTTC
TRBJ1-2 | TRBV14 | NA | NA | CASSLTPGAVYGYTF | TGTGCCAGCAGCCTGACGCCAGGGGCCGTCTATGGCTACACCTTC
TRBJ1-2 | TRBV6-4 | NA | NA | CASRKTGHDGYTF | TGTGCCAGCAGGAAGACAGGACACGATGGCTACACCTTC
TRBJ1-4 | TRBV7-2 | NA | NA | CASSPRLTTNEKLFF | TGTGCCAGCAGTCCCCGTCTTACAACTAATGAAAAACTGTTTTTT
TRBJ1-2 | TRBV28 | NA | NA | CASSSPLLITVDHGYTF | TGTGCCAGCAGTTCCCCCCTCCTCATTACAGTAGACCATGGCTACACCTTC
TRBJ2-5 | TRBV6-2/TRBV6-3 | NA | NA | CASSYSRETQYF | TGTGCCAGCAGTTATTCGAGAGAGACCCAGTACTTC
TRBJ1-1 | TRBV10-2 | NA | NA | CASSVRDTRLNTEAFF | TGCGCCAGCAGCGTTCGGGACACCAGACTGAACACTGAAGCTTTCTTT
TRBJ1-1 | TRBV29-1 | NA | NA | CSVGTSAENTEAFF | TGCAGCGTTGGAACAAGCGCGGAGAACACTGAAGCTTTCTTT
TRBJ2-5 | TRBV5-6 | NA | TRBD1 | CASGLKGQQETQYF | TGTGCCAGCGGATTAAAGGGACAGCAAGAGACCCAGTACTTC
TRBJ2-7 | TRBV10-1 | NA | NA | CASAEETYEQYF | TGCGCCAGCGCAGAGGAAACCTACGAGCAGTACTTC
TRBJ2-3 | TRBV3-1/TRBV3-2 | NA | TRBD2 | CASSLGAGVHPSTDTQYF | TGTGCCAGCAGCCTCGGGGCGGGGGTCCATCCGAGCACAGATACGCAGTATTTT
TRBJ1-5 | TRBV20-1 | NA | NA | CSASDKGTRPQHF | TGCAGTGCTAGTGATAAAGGGACTAGGCCCCAGCATTTT
TRBJ2-5 | TRBV10-2 | NA | TRBD1 | CASRRTGEETQYF | TGCGCCAGCAGAAGGACAGGCGAAGAGACCCAGTACTTC
TRBJ2-7 | TRBV4-3 | NA | NA | CASSPAWGRYEQYF | TGCGCCAGCAGCCCCGCTTGGGGGCGTTACGAGCAGTACTTC
TRBJ2-7 | TRBV6-2/TRBV6-3 | few | NA | CASSYSEEQYF | TGTGCCAGCAGTTACTCTGAGGAGCAGTACTTC
TRBJ2-7 | TRBV19 | NA | TRBD1 | CASRGGSRGGEQYF | TGTGCCAGTAGAGGGGGCTCCAGAGGCGGCGAGCAGTACTTC
TRBJ1-5 | TRBV5-5 | NA | NA | CASSFFRGGGDSQPQHF | TGTGCCAGCAGCTTTTTCCGCGGGGGTGGAGATAGTCAGCCCCAGCATTTT
TRBJ1-4 | TRBV9 | NA | TRBD1 | CASSLPGQGREKLFF | TGTGCCAGCAGCCTGCCGGGACAGGGGCGCGAAAAACTGTTTTTT
TRBJ2-7 | TRBV5-8 | NA | TRBD2 | CASSFSGGTRTYEQYF | TGTGCCAGCAGCTTTAGCGGGGGCACGAGGACCTACGAGCAGTACTTC
TRBJ2-3 | TRBV11-3 | NA | TRBD2 | CASSLTLAGGHDTQYF | TGTGCCAGCAGCTTAACACTAGCGGGGGGGCACGATACGCAGTATTTT
TRBJ1-2 | TRBV27 | NA | NA | CASSPWVEGYGYTF | TGTGCCAGCAGTCCTTGGGTTGAGGGCTATGGCTACACCTTC
TRBJ1-6 | TRBV7-2 | NA | TRBD1 | CASSLAPPYRDRGSPLHF | TGTGCCAGCAGCTTAGCCCCGCCTTACCGGGACAGGGGGTCACCCCTCCACTTT
TRBJ1-1 | TRBV11-3 | NA | TRBD1 | CASSFSGTDNTEAFF | TGTGCCAGCAGCTTCTCCGGGACAGACAACACTGAAGCTTTCTTT
TRBJ2-1 | TRBV29-1 | NA | TRBD2 | CSVEESLAGLVF | TGCAGCGTTGAAGAATCGTTAGCGGGATTAGTCTTC
TRBJ2-2 | TRBV27 | NA | TRBD1 | CASSLSWTGVTGELFF | TGTGCCAGCAGTTTATCATGGACAGGGGTCACCGGGGAGCTGTTTTTT
TRBJ1-1 | TRBV27 | few | NA | CASSFRRPTEAFF | TGTGCCAGCAGTTTCAGGAGGCCCACTGAAGCTTTCTTT
TRBJ2-2 | TRBV9 | NA | NA | CASSVERGTNTGELFF | TGTGCCAGCAGCGTAGAAAGGGGGACGAACACCGGGGAGCTGTTTTTT
TRBJ1-5 | TRBV19 | NA | NA | CASSTRGQPQHF | TGTGCCAGTAGTACCAGGGGCCAGCCCCAGCATTTT
TRBJ1-1 | TRBV30 | once | NA | CAWSVNYLGQFNTEAFF | TGTGCCTGGAGTGTAAACTATCTCGGACAGTTTAACACTGAAGCTTTCTTT
TRBJ1-1 | TRBV5-4 | NA | TRBD1 | CASSPRQGWSEAFF | TGTGCCAGCAGCCCCCGACAGGGGTGGTCTGAAGCTTTCTTT
TRBJ2-5 | TRBV6-5 | NA | TRBD2 | CASRSGGQETQYF | TGTGCCAGCAGGAGCGGGGGCCAAGAGACCCAGTACTTC
TRBJ1-1 | TRBV19 | NA | TRBD1 | CASRPLGGGVGEAFF | TGTGCCAGTAGACCCCTAGGAGGGGGCGTTGGTGAAGCTTTCTTT
TRBJ2-1 | TRBV29-1 | NA | TRBD1 | CSVPDRGNEQFF | TGCAGCGTCCCGGACAGGGGCAATGAGCAGTTCTTC
TRBJ1-1 | TRBV19 | once | NA | CASRRQVNTEAFF | TGTGCCAGTAGGAGACAGGTGAACACTGAAGCTTTCTTT
TRBJ1-6 | TRBV19 | NA | NA | CASTHLFGGMGNSPLHF | TGTGCCAGTACCCACCTGTTCGGGGGAATGGGGAATTCACCCCTCCACTTT
TRBJ1-1 | TRBV14 | NA | NA | CASSQVPENTEAFF | TGTGCCAGCAGCCAAGTGCCAGAGAACACTGAAGCTTTCTTT
TRBJ2-7 | TRBV27 | NA | NA | CASAPQGSYEQYF | TGTGCCAGTGCCCCACAGGGCTCCTACGAGCAGTACTTC
TRBJ1-5 | TRBV6-2/TRBV6-3 | NA | NA | CASSYSHTGDPYQPQHF | TGTGCCAGCAGTTACTCCCATACAGGAGACCCATATCAGCCCCAGCATTTT
TRBJ1-2 | TRBV6-5 | NA | TRBD1 | CASSYESGGVYGYTF | TGTGCCAGCAGTTATGAGTCAGGGGGCGTCTATGGCTACACCTTC
TRBJ2-3 | TRBV5-1 | NA | TRBD2 | CASSSTDGTSASTDTQYF | TGCGCCAGCAGCTCCACCGATGGGACTAGCGCTAGCACAGATACGCAGTATTTT
TRBJ1-5 | TRBV19 | once | NA | CASSISRYSNQPQHF | TGTGCCAGTAGTATATCCAGGTATAGCAATCAGCCCCAGCATTTT
TRBJ1-4 | TRBV6-5 | NA | TRBD1 | CASSYSSTGEEKLFF | TGTGCCAGCAGTTACTCGTCGACAGGGGAGGAGAAACTGTTTTTT
TRBJ1-6 | TRBV10-3 | NA | NA | CAISESKSGVSYNSPLHF | TGTGCCATCAGTGAGTCGAAATCCGGGGTGTCCTATAATTCACCCCTCCACTTT
TRBJ1-1 | TRBV27 | NA | TRBD1 | CASSRRGLNTEAFF | TGTGCCAGCAGCCGCAGGGGGTTAAACACTGAAGCTTTCTTT
TRBJ2-3 | TRBV9 | NA | TRBD1 | CASSVNQGASDTQYF | TGTGCCAGCAGCGTGAACCAGGGGGCTTCAGATACGCAGTATTTT
TRBJ1-5 | TRBV7-2 | NA | TRBD1 | CASSLVGDRASNQPQHF | TGTGCCAGCAGCTTAGTAGGGGACAGGGCTAGCAATCAGCCCCAGCATTTT
TRBJ1-6 | TRBV4-3 | NA | NA | CASRGQAVFSDNSPLHF | TGCGCCAGCAGGGGCCAGGCTGTGTTTTCTGATAATTCACCCCTCCACTTT
TRBJ1-1 | TRBV7-8 | NA | TRBD1 | CASSLARRVGWTGASLGTEAFF | TGTGCCAGCAGCTTAGCGAGACGGGTAGGTTGGACAGGGGCGTCTCTCGGGACTGAAGCTTTCTTT